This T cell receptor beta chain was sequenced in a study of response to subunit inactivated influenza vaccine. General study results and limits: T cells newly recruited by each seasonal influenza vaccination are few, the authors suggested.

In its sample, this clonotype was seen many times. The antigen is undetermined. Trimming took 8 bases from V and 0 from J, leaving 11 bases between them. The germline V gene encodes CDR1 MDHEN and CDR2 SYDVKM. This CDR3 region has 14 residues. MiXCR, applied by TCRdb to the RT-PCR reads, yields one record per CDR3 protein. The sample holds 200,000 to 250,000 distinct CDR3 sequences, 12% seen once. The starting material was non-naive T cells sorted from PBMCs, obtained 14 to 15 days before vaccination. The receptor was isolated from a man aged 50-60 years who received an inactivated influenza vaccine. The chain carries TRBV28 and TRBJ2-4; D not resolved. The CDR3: CASGGDAAKNIQYF. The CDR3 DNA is TGTGCCAGCGGCGGAGATGCAGCCAAAAACATTCAGTACTTC. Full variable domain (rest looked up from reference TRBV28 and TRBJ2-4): DVKVTQSSRYLVKRTGEKVFLECVQDMDHENMFWYRQDPGLGLRLIYFSYDVKMKEKGDIPEGYSVSREKKERFSLILESASTNQTSMYLCASGGDAAKNIQYFGAGTRLSVL.